This TCR beta chain appears in the sequencing data of a study of T cell responses to AZD1222 COVID-19 vaccine (dated by TCRdb to the early 2020s). Concerning the study at large: AZD1222 recipients with second doses at about 4 weeks or about 12 weeks were pooled, because spike-specific TCR depth and breadth did not differ between schedules. TCR sequencing covered fewer than 250 trial participants: approximately 200 given two doses of AZD1222 and about 26 given two doses of MenACWY control vaccine. Enrollment into the trials was organized by age into subgroups of 18-55, 56-69 and 70-plus years, and those subgroups contained about 160, 30 and 59 TCR-sequenced participants, respectively.

Results and caveats for the whole study, not just this receptor: In the small 56-69-year group, the increase in depth fell short of significance, most likely because of low power. Because no samples from the day 14 peak response were available, repertoires could be characterized only after the peak T cell response. The vaccine-associated CD4 TCRs covered the entire spike protein, and the dominant responses fell in regions 160-218 and 743-854. A significant rise in spike-specific TCR breadth and depth was observed after two AZD1222 doses relative to day 0 and relative to MenACWY recipients. Conclusions about previously exposed vaccinees are limited, since just six or seven AZD1222 recipients were seropositive for SARS-CoV-2 at baseline. Most participants were white British and females outnumbered males, and the authors suggested that clonal diversity may have been underestimated. Nearly half of unique spike-specific TCRs reportedly recognized epitopes outside regions mutated in the B.1.351 and B.1.1.7 variants.

Sample time point, as interpreted from the label and publication: baseline before first vaccination. Vaccinee samples came from UK trials COV001 and COV002, including a single-blind randomized controlled phase 2/3 trial of AZD1222 (ChAdOx1 nCoV-19) in healthy adults. For TCRbeta chain sequencing, PBMC samples from trial participants were taken at day 0 and at day 28 after the second dose. About this clone itself: It lacks a known antigen. One base away there is no much larger clone; base qualities are not given.

The germline V gene (reference sequence) yields SEHNR for CDR1 and FQNEAQ for CDR2. V is pared back by 5 bases and J by 10 bases, with 9 bases lying between the germline termini. From cysteine to phenylalanine, the CDR3 is 12 amino acids long. Only CDR3 DNA is held: 36 bases, read in frame from base 1. The CDR3 regions of human TCRbeta chains were subjected to immunosequencing. Per the source publication's procedure: TCRs in the repertoires were matched against a reference library of SARS-CoV-2-specific TCRs that had been generated with the MIRA antigen-specificity platform. Breadth was defined as the fraction of unique TCRs that were SARS-CoV-2-associated. Depth was defined as the fraction of total T cells that were SARS-CoV-2-associated. Each spike-specific TCR was assigned to its reactive spike region and to a CD4 or CD8 class using the MIRA data. Log10-transformed breadth and depth values were compared by one-way ANOVA with Sidak's multiple comparisons tests. TCRdb re-hosts the immuneACCESS table, in-frame sequences only. Its copies lack some clones; in the studies checked, an unresolved V gene accounts for under half of them, and the cause for the rest is not known. Clone size and the V and J calls come from that table; the DNA yielded D and trimming. The sample contains some 90,000 clones, about 85% of them found a single time. The ten largest account for 1.5% of the sample.

The chain is encoded by TRBV7-9 joined to TRBJ1-6; a confident D gene designation cannot be given. The sequencing used peripheral blood, collected on day 0 of AZD1222 vaccination. This receptor was taken from an adult in good health. The bases are TGTGCCAGCAGCCAAATAGGGTCACCCCTCCACTTT. Its translation reads: CASSQIGSPLHF.